Each of the 8 T cell receptor beta chains below was sequenced from the same sample in a study of shared clonotypes between healthy human individuals. Method: immunoSEQ multiplex PCR; TCRdb's copy keeps in-frame clones and lacks some. Of about 330,000 clones in the sample, approximately 79% are singletons; the top ten hold under 13%. The specimen was memory CD4+ T cells sorted from blood. The subset: CD45RA-negative fraction. These receptor sequences come from a man aged 30-40 years in good health.

The CDR3 DNA reads TGTGCCAGCAGCTCGCTAGCGGGCCCTTACGAGCAGTACTTC. Its protein product is CASSSLAGPYEQYF. The chain uses TRBV7-2 and TRBJ2-7; 8 bases are shared with TRBD2. V shed 4 bases and J 4 bases; nucleotides not matched to a gene: 6. Germline V gene lookup returns CDR1 SGHTA and CDR2 FQGNSA. This CDR3 comprises 14 residues.

V usage is TRBV5-1 and J usage is TRBJ2-3, with 7 nucleotides matching TRBD2. The CDR3 length is 17 residues. From germline, CDR1 is SGHRS and CDR2 YFSETQ. V dropped 0 bases and J dropped 2; count of bases not matched to a gene: 9. The CDR3, as DNA: TGCGCCAGCAGCTTGGGGTCGCTACTAGCGCCCACAGATACGCAGTATTTT. It is translated as CASSLGSLLAPTDTQYF.

This rearrangement joins TRBV5-1 to TRBJ1-1; a weak D match, TRBD1 (6 bases). V was shortened by 0 bases and J by 5 bases, with 11 bases between the two germline ends. Germline loops: CDR1 SGHRS, CDR2 YFSETQ. This CDR3 is 14 amino acids long. CDR3 protein: CASSLEEQGTEAFF. The CDR3 coding sequence is TGCGCCAGCAGCTTGGAGGAACAGGGTACTGAAGCTTTCTTT.

V usage is TRBV5-6 and J usage is TRBJ1-4; no reliable D call. Germline V gene data show CDR1 as SGHDT and CDR2 as YYEEEE. The CDR3 sequence is 16 residues long. The V and J ends lost 0 bases and 0 bases respectively, with 9 bases between them. CDR3 in amino acids: CASSLDAAATNEKLFF. The CDR3 coding sequence is TGTGCCAGCAGCTTGGATGCGGCTGCAACTAATGAAAAACTGTTTTTT.

The chain links TRBV5-1 to TRBJ2-7; 9 nucleotides match TRBD1. V dropped 3 bases and J dropped 6; count of bases not matched to a gene: 4. CDR3 length: 13 residues. Germline CDR1 SGHRS, CDR2 YFSETQ. The DNA for the CDR3 is TGCGCCAGCAGCTGGACAGGGGTGGGCGAGCAGTACTTC. It yields the protein CASSWTGVGEQYF.

This clone was recorded once. The V gene is TRBV28, the J gene TRBJ1-5, with D uncertain. This CDR3 comprises 14 residues. Looked up from germline, CDR1 is MDHEN and CDR2 is SYDVKM. V was trimmed by 2 bases and J by 3 bases, leaving 8 bases between them. The CDR3 region has the DNA TGTGCCAGCAGTTTACTGGCAAACAATCAGCCCCAGCATTTT. As protein: CASSLLANNQPQHF.

The chain recombines TRBV19 with TRBJ2-7; tentative D call: TRBD2 (6 bases). Germline-derived CDR1 and CDR2 are LNHDA and SQIVND (reference sequence). Trimming removed 4 bases from V and 2 bases from J, with 18 bases in between. CDR3 length equals 16 residues. CDR3 protein: CASSSAGTPFTYEQYF. The CDR3 nucleotides read TGTGCCAGTAGTAGTGCGGGGACTCCATTCACCTACGAGCAGTACTTC.

The chain combines TRBV14 with TRBJ2-1; D not certain. Trimming took 0 bases from V and 0 from J, leaving 9 bases between them. Per the germline V gene, CDR1 is SGHDN and CDR2 is FVKESK. The CDR3 contains 16 residues. CDR3 nucleotides: TGTGCCAGCAGCCAAGATGATACGCTCTCCTACAATGAGCAGTTCTTC. It encodes CASSQDDTLSYNEQFF.